One and the same sample provided the 2 T cell receptor beta chains below, sequenced in a study of blood T cells in healthy people across ages. The use of a sample-barcoded 5' primer and a J-beta primer mix characterized a second PCR of about 7 to 12 cycles. TCRdb processed the 5' RACE reads anew with MiXCR; each CDR3 protein has one entry. This table holds some 750,000 distinct CDR3 sequences, about a fifth found once. Material: blood. The receptors were gathered from a man in his sixties or seventies in good health.

This clonotype appeared many times. The chain is built from TRBV27 and TRBJ2-4, with 7 bases identical to TRBD2. The CDR3 spans 13 residues. V lost 2 bases and J lost 7; bases outside the gene matches: 2. The germline gives CDR1 MNHEY, CDR2 SMNVEV (reference sequence). CDR3 coding DNA: TGTGCCAGCAGTTTAAACGGGGGGAACATTCAGTACTTC. It encodes CASSLNGGNIQYF.

This clonotype has a single count. This rearrangement joins TRBV9 to TRBJ2-3; D uncertain. V was shortened by 0 bases and J by 2 bases, with 10 bases between the two germline ends. Looked up from germline, CDR1 is SGDLS and CDR2 is YYNGEE. This CDR3 comprises 15 residues. The CDR3 reads CASSVGARATDTQYF. CDR3 nucleotides: TGTGCCAGCAGCGTAGGGGCTAGAGCCACAGATACGCAGTATTTT.